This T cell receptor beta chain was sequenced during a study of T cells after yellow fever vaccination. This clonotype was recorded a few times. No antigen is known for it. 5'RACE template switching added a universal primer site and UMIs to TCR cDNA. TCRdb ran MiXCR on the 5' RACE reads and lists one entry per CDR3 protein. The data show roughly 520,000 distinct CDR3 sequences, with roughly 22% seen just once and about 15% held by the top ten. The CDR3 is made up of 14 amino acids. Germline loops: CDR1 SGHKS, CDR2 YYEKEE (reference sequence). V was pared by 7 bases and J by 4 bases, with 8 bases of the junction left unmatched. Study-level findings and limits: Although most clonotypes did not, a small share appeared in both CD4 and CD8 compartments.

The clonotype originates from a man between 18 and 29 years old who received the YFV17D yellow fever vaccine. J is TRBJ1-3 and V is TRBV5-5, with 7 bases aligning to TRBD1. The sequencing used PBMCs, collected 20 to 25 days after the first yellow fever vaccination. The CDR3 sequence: CASSQGPAGNTIYF. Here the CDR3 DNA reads TGTGCCAGCTCACAGGGGCCCGCGGGAAACACCATATATTTT. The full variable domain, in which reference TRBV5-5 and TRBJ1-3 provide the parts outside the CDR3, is DAGVTQSPTHLIKTRGQQVTLRCSPISGHKSVSWYQQVLGQGPQFIFQYYEKEERGRGNFPDRFSARQFPNYSSELNVNALLLGDSALYLCASSQGPAGNTIYFGEGSWLTVV.